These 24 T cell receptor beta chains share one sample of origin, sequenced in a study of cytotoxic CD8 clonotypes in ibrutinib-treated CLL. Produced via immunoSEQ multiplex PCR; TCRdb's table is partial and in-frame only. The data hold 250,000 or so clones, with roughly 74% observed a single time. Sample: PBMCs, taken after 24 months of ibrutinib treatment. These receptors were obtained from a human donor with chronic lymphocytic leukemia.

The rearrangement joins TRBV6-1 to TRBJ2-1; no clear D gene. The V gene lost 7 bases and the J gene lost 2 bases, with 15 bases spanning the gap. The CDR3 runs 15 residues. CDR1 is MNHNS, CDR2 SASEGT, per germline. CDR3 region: CASTPRVTAYNEQFF. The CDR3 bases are TGTGCCAGCACCCCCCGAGTAACGGCCTACAATGAGCAGTTCTTC.

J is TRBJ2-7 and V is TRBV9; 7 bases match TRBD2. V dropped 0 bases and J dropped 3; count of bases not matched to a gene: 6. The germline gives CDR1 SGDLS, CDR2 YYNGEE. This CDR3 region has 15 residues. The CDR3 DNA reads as TGTGCCAGCAGCGTAGCTCCGGGAGGAAACTACGAGCAGTACTTC. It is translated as CASSVAPGGNYEQYF.

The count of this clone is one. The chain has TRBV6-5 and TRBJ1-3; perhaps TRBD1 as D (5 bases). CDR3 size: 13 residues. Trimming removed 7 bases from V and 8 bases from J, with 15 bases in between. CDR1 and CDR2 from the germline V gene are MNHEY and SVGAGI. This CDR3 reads CASNPRGLDTIYF. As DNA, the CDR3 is TGTGCCAGCAATCCTCGGGGACTTGACACCATATATTTT.

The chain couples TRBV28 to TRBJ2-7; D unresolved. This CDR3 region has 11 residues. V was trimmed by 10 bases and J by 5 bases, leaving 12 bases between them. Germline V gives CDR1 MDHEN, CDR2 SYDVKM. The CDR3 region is CATRYYNEQYF. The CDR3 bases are TGTGCCACTAGATATTACAACGAGCAGTACTTC. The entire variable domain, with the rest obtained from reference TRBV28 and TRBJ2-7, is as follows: DVKVTQSSRYLVKRTGEKVFLECVQDMDHENMFWYRQDPGLGLRLIYFSYDVKMKEKGDIPEGYSVSREKKERFSLILESASTNQTSMYLCATRYYNEQYFGPGTRLTVT.

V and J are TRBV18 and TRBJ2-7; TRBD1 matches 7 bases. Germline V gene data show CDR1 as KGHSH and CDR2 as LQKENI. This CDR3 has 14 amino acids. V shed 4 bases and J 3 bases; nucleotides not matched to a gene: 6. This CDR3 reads CASSLEAGGYEQYF. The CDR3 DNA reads TGTGCCAGCTCACTAGAAGCAGGGGGCTACGAGCAGTACTTC.

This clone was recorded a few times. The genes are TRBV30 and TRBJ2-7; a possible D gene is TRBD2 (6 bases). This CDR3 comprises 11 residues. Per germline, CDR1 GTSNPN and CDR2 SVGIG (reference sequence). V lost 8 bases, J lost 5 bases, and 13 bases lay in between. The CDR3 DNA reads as TGTGCCACATCTAGCGTCCACGAGCAGTACTTC. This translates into CATSSVHEQYF.

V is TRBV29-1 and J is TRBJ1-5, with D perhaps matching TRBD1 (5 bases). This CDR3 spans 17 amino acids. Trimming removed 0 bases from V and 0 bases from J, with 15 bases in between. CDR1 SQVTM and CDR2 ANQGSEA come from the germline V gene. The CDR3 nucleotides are TGCAGCGTTGAAGACCCGACGACAGACTATAGCAATCAGCCCCAGCATTTT. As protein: CSVEDPTTDYSNQPQHF.

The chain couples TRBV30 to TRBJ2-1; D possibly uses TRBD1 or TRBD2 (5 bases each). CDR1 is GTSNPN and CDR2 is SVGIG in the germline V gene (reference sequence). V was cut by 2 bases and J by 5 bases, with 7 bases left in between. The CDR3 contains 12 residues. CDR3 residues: CAWSSGHNEQFF. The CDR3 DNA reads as TGTGCCTGGAGTTCGGGACACAATGAGCAGTTCTTC.

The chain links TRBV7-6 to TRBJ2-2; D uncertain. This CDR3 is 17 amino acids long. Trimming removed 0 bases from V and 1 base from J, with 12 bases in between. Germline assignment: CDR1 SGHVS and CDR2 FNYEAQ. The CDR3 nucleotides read TGTGCCAGCAGCTTAGCGAGCAGGCTACTGAACACCGGGGAGCTGTTTTTT. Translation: CASSLASRLLNTGELFF.

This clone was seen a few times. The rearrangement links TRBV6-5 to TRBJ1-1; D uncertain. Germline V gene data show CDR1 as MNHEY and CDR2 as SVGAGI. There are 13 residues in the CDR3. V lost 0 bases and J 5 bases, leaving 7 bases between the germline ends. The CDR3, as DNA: TGTGCCAGCAGTTACTCGCTGGGGACTGAAGCTTTCTTT. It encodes CASSYSLGTEAFF.

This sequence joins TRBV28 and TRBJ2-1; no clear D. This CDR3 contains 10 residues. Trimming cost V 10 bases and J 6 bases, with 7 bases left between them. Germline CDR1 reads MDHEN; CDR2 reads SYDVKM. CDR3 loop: CATWANEQFF. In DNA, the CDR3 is TGTGCCACCTGGGCCAATGAGCAGTTCTTC. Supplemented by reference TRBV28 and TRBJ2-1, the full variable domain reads DVKVTQSSRYLVKRTGEKVFLECVQDMDHENMFWYRQDPGLGLRLIYFSYDVKMKEKGDIPEGYSVSREKKERFSLILESASTNQTSMYLCATWANEQFFGPGTRLTVL.

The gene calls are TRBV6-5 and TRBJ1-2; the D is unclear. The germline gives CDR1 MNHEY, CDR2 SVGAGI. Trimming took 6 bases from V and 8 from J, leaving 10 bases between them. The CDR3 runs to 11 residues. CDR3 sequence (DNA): TGTGCCAGCAGCCACCCGGGCGGCTACACCTTC. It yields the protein CASSHPGGYTF.

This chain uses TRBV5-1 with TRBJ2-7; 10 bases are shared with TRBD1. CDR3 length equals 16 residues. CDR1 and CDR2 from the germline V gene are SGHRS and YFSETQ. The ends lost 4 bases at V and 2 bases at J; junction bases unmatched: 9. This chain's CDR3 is CASSAAGTGDTYEQYF. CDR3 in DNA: TGCGCCAGCAGCGCCGCCGGGACAGGGGACACCTACGAGCAGTACTTC.

In nucleotides, the CDR3 is TGTGCCATCAGTTTAGCGGGAGGGGTGTACAATGAGCAGTTCTTC. Translation gives CAISLAGGVYNEQFF. This chain uses TRBV10-3 with TRBJ2-1; TRBD2 matches 11 bases. The CDR3 has 15 residues. The V gene's germline CDR1 is ENHRY and CDR2 SYGVKD. Trimming removed 5 bases from V and 4 bases from J; junction bases left unmatched: 4.

CDR3 region: CASSSLTPGTSDYEQYF. CDR3 DNA sequence: TGTGCCAGCAGCTCGTTAACCCCCGGGACTAGCGACTACGAGCAGTACTTC. The chain uses TRBV7-9 and TRBJ2-7; 10 positions agree with TRBD2. Germline V lookup: CDR1 SEHNR, CDR2 FQNEAQ (reference sequence). There are 17 residues in the CDR3. After removal of 4 bases from V and 3 bases from J, the junction contained 12 bases not matched to a gene.

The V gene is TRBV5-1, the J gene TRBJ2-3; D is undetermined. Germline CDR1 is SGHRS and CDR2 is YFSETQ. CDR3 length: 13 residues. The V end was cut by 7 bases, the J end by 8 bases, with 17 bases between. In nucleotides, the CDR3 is TGCGCCAGCGCGGCAGAAGTCCCCGGTACGCAGTATTTT. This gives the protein CASAAEVPGTQYF.

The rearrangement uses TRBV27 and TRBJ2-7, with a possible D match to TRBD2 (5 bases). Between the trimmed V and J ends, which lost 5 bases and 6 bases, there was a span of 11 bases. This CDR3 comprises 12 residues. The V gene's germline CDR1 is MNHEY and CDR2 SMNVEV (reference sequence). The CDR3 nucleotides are TGTGCCAGCAGTATCGAGGGCGGCGAGCAGTACTTC. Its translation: CASSIEGGEQYF.

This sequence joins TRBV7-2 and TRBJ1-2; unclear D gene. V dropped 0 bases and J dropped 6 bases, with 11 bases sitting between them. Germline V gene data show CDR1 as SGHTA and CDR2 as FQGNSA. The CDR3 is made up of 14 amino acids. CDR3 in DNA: TGTGCCAGCAGCTTAGCGTCTCGGGAGGATGGCTACACCTTC. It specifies CASSLASREDGYTF.

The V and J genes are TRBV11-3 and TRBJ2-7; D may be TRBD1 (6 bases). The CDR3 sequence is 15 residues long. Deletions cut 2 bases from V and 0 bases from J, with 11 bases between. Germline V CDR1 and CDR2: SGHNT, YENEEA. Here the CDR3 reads CASSLSDRISYEQYF. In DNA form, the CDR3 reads TGTGCCAGCAGCTTATCGGACAGAATCTCCTACGAGCAGTACTTC.

The CDR3 nucleotides are TGTGCCAGCATCCCCCACGCTTATCCTAACTATGGCTACACCTTC. Translating gives CASIPHAYPNYGYTF. The J gene is TRBJ1-2, the V gene TRBV28; the D is unclear. V shed 7 bases and J shed 0 bases, with 15 bases lying between them. Germline values: CDR1 MDHEN, CDR2 SYDVKM. The CDR3 is 15 residues long.

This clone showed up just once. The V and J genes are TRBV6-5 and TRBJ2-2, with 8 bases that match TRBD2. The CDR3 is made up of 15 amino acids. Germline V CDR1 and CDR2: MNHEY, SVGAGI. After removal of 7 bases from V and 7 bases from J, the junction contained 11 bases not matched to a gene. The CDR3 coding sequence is TGTGCCAGCACGGGTATTAGCGGGATGGTCGGGGAGCTGTTTTTT. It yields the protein CASTGISGMVGELFF.

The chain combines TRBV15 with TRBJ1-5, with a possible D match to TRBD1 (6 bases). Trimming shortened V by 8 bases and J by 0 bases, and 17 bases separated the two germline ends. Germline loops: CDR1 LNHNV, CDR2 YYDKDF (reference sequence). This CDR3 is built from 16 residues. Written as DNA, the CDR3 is TGTGCCACCGTAGACAGGAGGGAGGTTAGCAATCAGCCCCAGCATTTT. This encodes CATVDRREVSNQPQHF. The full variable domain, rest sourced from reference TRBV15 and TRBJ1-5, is DAMVIQNPRYQVTQFGKPVTLSCSQTLNHNVMYWYQQKSSQAPKLLFHYYDKDFNNEADTPDNFQSRRPNTSFCFLDIRSPGLGDTAMYLCATVDRREVSNQPQHFGDGTRLSIL.

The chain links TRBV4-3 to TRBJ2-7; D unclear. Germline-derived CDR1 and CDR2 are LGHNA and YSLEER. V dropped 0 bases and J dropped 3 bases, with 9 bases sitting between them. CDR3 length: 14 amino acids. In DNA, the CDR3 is TGCGCCAGCAGCCAAGAAGACGACGACTACGAGCAGTACTTC. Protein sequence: CASSQEDDDYEQYF.

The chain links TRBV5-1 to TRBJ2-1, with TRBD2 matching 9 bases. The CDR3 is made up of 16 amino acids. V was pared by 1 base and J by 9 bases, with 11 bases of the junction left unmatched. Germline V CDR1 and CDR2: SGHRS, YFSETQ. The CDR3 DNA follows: TGCGCCAGCAGCTTGTCTCCAGCGGGAGGAGGTGGTGAGCAGTTCTTC. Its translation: CASSLSPAGGGGEQFF.